Listed below are T cell receptor beta chains from one sample, sequenced in a study of radiation and T cells in renal cell carcinoma. Assay: immunoSEQ multiplex PCR; the TCRdb copy retains only in-frame clones and omits some. The sample includes approximately 83,000 clones, 85% seen only once; the top ten take roughly a tenth. This specimen consisted of blood, obtained from a patient whose treatment included radiotherapy and nephrectomy. Receptors originate from a man aged 50-60 years with renal cell carcinoma. Both conserved end residues are part of each CDR3.

j_gene: TRBJ2-1; v_gene: TRBV9; CDR3aa: CASSVASRGLYNEQFF
j_gene: TRBJ2-3; v_gene: TRBV4-3; CDR3aa: CASRDRLSTDTQYF
j_gene: TRBJ2-1; v_gene: TRBV19; CDR3aa: CASTKQGYGYNEQFF
j_gene: TRBJ2-3; v_gene: TRBV7-9; CDR3aa: CASSLTSGYTDTQYF
j_gene: TRBJ1-5; v_gene: TRBV4-3; CDR3aa: CASSQVRDIYSNQPQHF
j_gene: TRBJ2-2; v_gene: TRBV5-1; CDR3aa: CASTAGLNTGELFF
j_gene: TRBJ2-1; v_gene: TRBV18; CDR3aa: CASSGGEGAYNEQFF
j_gene: TRBJ2-7; v_gene: TRBV5-1; CDR3aa: CASSATGSEQYF
j_gene: TRBJ2-1; v_gene: TRBV7-2; CDR3aa: CASSLAGTSGEQFF
j_gene: TRBJ2-7; v_gene: TRBV29-1; CDR3aa: CSVETETYEQYF
j_gene: TRBJ1-3; v_gene: TRBV6-5; CDR3aa: CASSMTSGTGNTIYF
j_gene: TRBJ1-1; v_gene: TRBV5-4; CDR3aa: CASSRGAGDTEAFF
j_gene: TRBJ1-6; v_gene: TRBV11-2; CDR3aa: CASSGVLDSPLHF
j_gene: TRBJ2-6; v_gene: TRBV7-8; CDR3aa: CASSPDTNVLTF
j_gene: TRBJ1-1; v_gene: TRBV10-3; CDR3aa: CAISDGMNTEAFF
j_gene: TRBJ2-3; v_gene: TRBV5-1; CDR3aa: CASSSGGFRVRTTDTQYF
j_gene: TRBJ2-5; v_gene: TRBV4-3; CDR3aa: CASSPGATARIGTQYF
j_gene: TRBJ2-3; v_gene: TRBV10-3; CDR3aa: CAISESYSSTDTQYF
j_gene: TRBJ2-5; v_gene: TRBV19; CDR3aa: CASSTQGQETQYF
j_gene: TRBJ2-2; v_gene: TRBV13; CDR3aa: CASSMYRFNGELFF
j_gene: TRBJ1-5; v_gene: TRBV30; CDR3aa: CAWSYGTVNQPQHF
j_gene: TRBJ2-5; v_gene: TRBV5-1; CDR3aa: CASSRVRSGGLQETQYF
j_gene: TRBJ2-7; v_gene: TRBV27; CDR3aa: CASSPGTNPGYEQYF
j_gene: TRBJ1-2; v_gene: TRBV29-1; CDR3aa: CSVDSTGAYGYTF
j_gene: TRBJ2-4; v_gene: TRBV28; CDR3aa: CASRGQGTAKNIQYF
j_gene: TRBJ2-5; v_gene: TRBV20-1; CDR3aa: CSAPRKETQYF
j_gene: TRBJ1-4; v_gene: TRBV18; CDR3aa: CASSPTGAANEKLFF
j_gene: TRBJ2-1; v_gene: TRBV7-3; CDR3aa: CASSSPTGSSLGEQFF
j_gene: TRBJ2-7; v_gene: TRBV5-6; CDR3aa: CASSPVGSGAYEQYF
j_gene: TRBJ2-5; v_gene: TRBV2; CDR3aa: CASSSTGSETQYF
j_gene: TRBJ2-2; v_gene: TRBV7-3; CDR3aa: CASSRQGPNTGELFF
j_gene: TRBJ2-1; v_gene: TRBV5-1; CDR3aa: CASSRDWGFSEQFF
j_gene: .; v_gene: TRBV2; CDR3aa: CASTVAAGITYEQYF
j_gene: TRBJ2-3; v_gene: TRBV7-3; CDR3aa: CASSLTSPGRTDTQYF
j_gene: TRBJ2-1; v_gene: TRBV27; CDR3aa: CASSLYWGETSGGAYEQFF
j_gene: TRBJ2-3; v_gene: TRBV6-5; CDR3aa: CASADREPREDTQYF
j_gene: TRBJ2-1; v_gene: TRBV27; CDR3aa: CASSLFSSLAYNEQFF
j_gene: TRBJ2-5; v_gene: TRBV11-2; CDR3aa: CASSFGARETQYF
j_gene: TRBJ2-7; v_gene: TRBV27; CDR3aa: CASSFLDGGYEQYF
j_gene: TRBJ2-1; v_gene: TRBV5-4; CDR3aa: CASSPGTVLYNEQFF
j_gene: TRBJ1-4; v_gene: TRBV5-1; CDR3aa: CASSSQGNEKLFF